This T cell receptor (beta chain) was retrieved from a study of blood T cell repertoires in COVID-19. At the level of the study: The cDNA or gDNA used as material had been derived from T cells, B-cell-depleted T cells, or PBMCs.

Enrolment of Seattle patients took place during active infection, and they were followed longitudinally. V lost 1 base, J lost 0 bases, and 13 bases lay in between. Germline assignment: CDR1 MGHRA and CDR2 YSYEKL. The CDR3 runs to 16 residues. The protocol was immunoSEQ multiplex PCR, while the TCRdb copy is restricted to in-frame clones and leaves out a portion. The sample holds 360,000 or so clones; more than 70% are singletons and the top ten take roughly 4%. This TCR came from a woman aged 55 to 70 with COVID-19, enrolled during active disease. This rearrangement joins TRBV4-1 to TRBJ2-7, with D perhaps matching TRBD2 (6 bases). The sample was peripheral blood. The CDR3 reads CASSQVASESSYEQYF. The CDR3 DNA is TGCGCCAGCAGCCAAGTCGCTAGCGAGAGCTCCTACGAGCAGTACTTC.